What follows describes a single T cell receptor (beta chain). Antigen specificity is unknown. This sample stems from a study of human T cells and chemical hapten exposure. Overall study context: Slight volume differences across pooled libraries mainly accounted for varying per-sample TCR yields. General study results and limits: TCRs exceeding 1 in 1000 frequency stayed unchanged with DPC sensitization.

The sample's time point: pre-sensitization, week 0. Treatment noted: therapeutic diphenylcyclopropenone sensitization with weekly scalp DPC. Unfractionated whole blood yielded the extracted total RNA. The germline CDR1 and CDR2 sequences are KGHSH and LQKENI. This CDR3 comprises 16 residues. V gave up 3 bases and J gave up 2 bases; unmatched junction bases: 7. Unique molecular identifiers were affixed to discrete cDNA molecules within the library. From the RACE reads, TCRdb called clonotypes with MiXCR, one entry per CDR3 protein. The sample shows about 51,000 distinct CDR3 sequences, about 9.2% of them seen only once.

The origin of this receptor is a woman aged 40 to 50 with alopecia areata. Some clones in this sample may be carry-over from other donors' samples. Sequencing used whole blood, obtained in connection with sensitization to the hapten diphenylcyclopropenone (DPC). The rearrangement joins TRBV18 to TRBJ2-3; the match to TRBD1 covers 8 bases. CDR3 sequence reads: CASSPVGQAITDTQYF. The CDR3 DNA reads as TGTGCCAGCTCACCTGTGGGACAGGCGATCACAGATACGCAGTATTTT.